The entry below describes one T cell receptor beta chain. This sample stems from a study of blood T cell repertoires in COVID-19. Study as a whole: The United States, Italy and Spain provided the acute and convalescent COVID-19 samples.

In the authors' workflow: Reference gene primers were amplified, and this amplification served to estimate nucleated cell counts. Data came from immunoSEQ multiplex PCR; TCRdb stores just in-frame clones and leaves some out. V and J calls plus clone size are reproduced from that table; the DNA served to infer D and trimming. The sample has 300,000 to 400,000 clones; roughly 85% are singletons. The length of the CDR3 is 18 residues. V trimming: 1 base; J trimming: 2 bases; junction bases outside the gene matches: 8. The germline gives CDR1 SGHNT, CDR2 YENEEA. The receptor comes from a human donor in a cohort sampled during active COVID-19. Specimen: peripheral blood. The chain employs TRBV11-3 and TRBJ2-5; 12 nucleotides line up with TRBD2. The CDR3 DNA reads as TGTGCCAGCAGCTTAGGTCGCTCTAGCGGGGGGGGACAAGAGACCCAGTACTTC. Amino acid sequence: CASSLGRSSGGGQETQYF.